Listed here are 14 T cell receptor beta chains from one sample, sequenced in a study of monozygotic twins with inflammatory bowel disease. TCRdb re-called the 5' RACE reads; every CDR3 protein appears as one record, without DNA. The sample table includes approximately 300,000 distinct CDR3 sequences. Sequences were obtained from blood. These receptors all come from a human donor with ulcerative colitis or Crohn's disease, or a healthy co-twin of an affected twin (not recorded which).

The chain recombines TRBV7-2 with TRBJ1-1; TCRdb proposes TRBD1, but this gene call is untestable without DNA. The CDR3 runs to 16 residues. In germline, CDR1 is SGHTA, CDR2 FQGNSA. The CDR3 loop is CASSPRHRTGNTEAFF. The variable domain in full, completed from reference TRBV7-2 and TRBJ1-1, reads GAGVSQSPSNKVTEKGKDVELRCDPISGHTALYWYRQSLGQGLEFLIYFQGNSAPDKSGLPSDRFSAERTGGSVSTLTIQRTQQEDSAVYLCASSPRHRTGNTEAFFGQGTRLTVV.

J is TRBJ1-5 and V is TRBV7-2. Germline V CDR1 and CDR2: SGHTA, FQGNSA. CDR3 length: 14 residues. The CDR3 reads CASSLKREQKPQHF.

The chain combines TRBV11-2 with TRBJ2-1; TCRdb's D call of TRBD2 is untestable without DNA. CDR1 and CDR2 from the germline V gene are SGHAT and FQNNGV. The CDR3 sequence is 15 residues long. CDR3 in amino acids: CASSLVAGGVNEQFF.

This chain links TRBV24-1 with TRBJ2-7; the TCRdb call, TRBD1, lacks DNA for checking. The CDR3 totals 13 residues. CDR1 and CDR2 (germline): KGHDR, SFDVKD. The CDR3 spells CATSRDRGYEQYF.

This chain's CDR3 is CASSPEATNEKLFF. The V call is TRBV7-9, the J call TRBJ1-4. The CDR3 length is 14 residues. The germline CDR1 and CDR2 sequences are SEHNR and FQNEAQ (reference sequence).

The chain recombines TRBV6-2 or TRBV6-3 with TRBJ2-1; TCRdb designates TRBD2, a call that cannot be tested without DNA. The CDR3 is 17 amino acids. Germline V gene lookup returns CDR1 MNHEY and CDR2 SVGEGT. CDR3 sequence reads: CASHDQRDTGSYNEQFF.

The rearrangement joins TRBV7-2 to TRBJ2-7; the D gene TCRdb calls, TRBD1, cannot be checked with no DNA. Looked up from germline, CDR1 is SGHTA and CDR2 is FQGNSA. The CDR3 has 15 residues. The CDR3 spells CASSSNPRVSYEQYF.

This chain joins TRBV6-1 and TRBJ2-7; the TCRdb D gene call, TRBD1, has no DNA to confirm it. In germline, CDR1 is MNHNS, CDR2 SASEGT. The CDR3 loop spans 15 amino acids. CDR3 amino acids: CASSPLGAGIYEQYF.

The chain is built from TRBV19 and TRBJ1-5. Germline lookup yields CDR1 LNHDA and CDR2 SQIVND (reference sequence). The CDR3 runs 12 residues. The CDR3 is CASSIDNQPQHF.

V is TRBV30 and J is TRBJ1-5. Per the germline V gene, CDR1 is GTSNPN and CDR2 is SVGIG (reference sequence). The CDR3 consists of 13 residues. CDR3 residues: CAWSDRVNQPQHF.

This chain uses TRBV5-1 with TRBJ1-3. The V gene's germline CDR1 is SGHRS and CDR2 YFSETQ. This CDR3 contains 16 residues. Here the CDR3 reads CASSEGDILSGNTIYF.

V is TRBV5-5 and J is TRBJ2-5. Germline CDR1 reads SGHKS; CDR2 reads YYEKEE (reference sequence). CDR3 length equals 12 residues. CDR3 protein: CASSLAAETQYF.

The rearrangement uses TRBV29-1 and TRBJ1-5. CDR3 length: 12 residues. Germline values: CDR1 SQVTM, CDR2 ANQGSEA. CDR3: CSVGMRNQPQHF.

The rearrangement joins TRBV3-1 to TRBJ1-1; checking the TCRdb D call of TRBD1 is not possible without DNA. Germline CDR1 is LGHDT and CDR2 is YNNKEL (reference sequence). This CDR3 is built from 13 residues. The CDR3 loop is CASSPVGGTEAFF. Full variable domain (rest looked up from reference TRBV3-1 and TRBJ1-1): DTAVSQTPKYLVTQMGNDKSIKCEQNLGHDTMYWYKQDSKKFLKIMFSYNNKELIINETVPNRFSPKSPDKAHLNLHINSLELGDSAVYFCASSPVGGTEAFFGQGTRLTVV.